This TCR beta chain derives from a study of blood T cell repertoires in COVID-19. Overall study context: PBMCs, B-cell-depleted T cells, or T cells provided the cDNA or gDNA that made up the material.

Assignment of participants to cohorts was predicated upon participant-reported clinical history. Germline loops: CDR1 LNHDA, CDR2 SQIVND (reference sequence). V was trimmed by 7 bases and J by 7 bases, leaving 14 bases between them. The CDR3 covers 13 residues. Some clones are missing from TCRdb's copy, which holds only in-frame ones; the method was immunoSEQ multiplex PCR. The table shows around 150,000 clones, with around 87% occurring only once. Sequenced: PBMCs or T cells enriched from blood (not recorded which). The source of this sequence is a woman between 50 and 59 years old who had recovered from COVID-19. V gene TRBV19 combines with J gene TRBJ2-1; D gene unclear. The CDR3 DNA sequence: TGTGCCAGTAACGTGGGCAGTTATAATGAGCAGTTCTTC. It encodes CASNVGSYNEQFF.